The present T cell receptor (beta chain) was sequenced within a study of T-cell reconstitution after alpha-beta-depleted transplantation in children. Preparation of the TCRbeta library involved a method that used unique molecular identifiers. In TCRdb, the PCR reads were re-called with MiXCR into one record per CDR3 protein. The sample gives 85,000 to 120,000 distinct CDR3 sequences, approximately 5.4% of which show up once; 6.1% is in the top ten. General study findings and limits: It was surviving recipient T cells and thymic progenitors that gave some patients high TCRbeta diversity at day 60. Among T cells one year after transplant, newly produced cells accounted for most counts and diversity. Two months or so post-transplant, alpha-beta T cells reportedly derived from several hundred expanded graft clones.

This clonotype was seen repeatedly, ten times or more. Its antigen remains unidentified. This specimen was PBMCs, mostly from graft donor cells, taken 60 days after TCRalphabeta/CD19-depleted stem cell transplant. This TCR was recovered from a female patient aged 2-9 years who had a stem cell transplant for Fanconi anemia, so the T cells may come from the graft donor.

The DNA for the CDR3 is TGTGCCAGCAGCGCCGGAACCTACAATGAGCAGTTCTTC. Its protein product is CASSAGTYNEQFF. V usage is TRBV7-3 and J usage is TRBJ2-1; D is undetermined. Germline values: CDR1 SGHTA, CDR2 FQGTGA. This CDR3 is built from 13 residues. V lost 5 bases, J lost 2 bases, and 7 bases lay in between.